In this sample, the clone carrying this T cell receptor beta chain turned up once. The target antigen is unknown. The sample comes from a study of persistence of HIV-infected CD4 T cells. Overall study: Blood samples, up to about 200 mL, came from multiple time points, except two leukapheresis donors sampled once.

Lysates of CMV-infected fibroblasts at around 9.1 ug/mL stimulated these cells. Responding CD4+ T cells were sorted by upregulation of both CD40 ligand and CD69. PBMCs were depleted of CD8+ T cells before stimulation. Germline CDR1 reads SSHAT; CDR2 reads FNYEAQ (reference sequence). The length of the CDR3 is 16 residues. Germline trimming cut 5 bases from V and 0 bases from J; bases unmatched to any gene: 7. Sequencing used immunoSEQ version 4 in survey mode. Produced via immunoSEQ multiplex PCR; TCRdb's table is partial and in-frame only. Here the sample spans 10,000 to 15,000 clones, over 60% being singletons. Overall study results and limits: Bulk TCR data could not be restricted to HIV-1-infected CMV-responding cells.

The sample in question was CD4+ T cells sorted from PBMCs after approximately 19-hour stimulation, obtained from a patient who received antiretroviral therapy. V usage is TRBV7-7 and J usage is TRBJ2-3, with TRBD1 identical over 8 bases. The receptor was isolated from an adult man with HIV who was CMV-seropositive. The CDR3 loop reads CASSRGTGLSTDTQYF. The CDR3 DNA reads TGTGCCAGCAGCCGGGGGACAGGACTTAGCACAGATACGCAGTATTTT.